This T cell receptor (beta chain) originates from a study of identical twins. Many counts were recorded for this clonotype. With 6 bases removed from V and 3 bases from J, the gap between germline ends came to 10 bases. Germline-derived CDR1 and CDR2 are WSHSY and SAAADI. This CDR3 contains 13 residues. TCRdb re-called the 5' RACE reads through MiXCR, storing one row per CDR3 protein. The data contain 700,000 to 950,000 distinct CDR3 sequences, about 12% of them seen just once; the ten biggest clones take up around 1.5%. The same sample was also used in a study of yellow fever vaccine responses in identical twins.

This chain uses TRBV10-2 with TRBJ2-3, with D possibly being TRBD2 (6 bases). The source material was PBMCs. This clonotype originated in a woman under 30 in good health. CDR3 DNA: TGCGCCAGCAGGGTACTAGCTACAGATACGCAGTATTTT. Encoded protein: CASRVLATDTQYF.